This T cell receptor beta chain derives from a study of blood T cell repertoires in COVID-19. CDR1 is SGHNT, CDR2 YYREEE, per germline (reference sequence). Trimming took 1 base from V and 0 from J, leaving 9 bases between them. The CDR3 is 15 residues long. Only in-frame clones appear in the TCRdb table, and some are missing; sequencing was by immunoSEQ multiplex PCR. The sample contains approximately 240,000 clones, approximately 84% of which appear only once. The gene calls are TRBV5-4 and TRBJ2-3; no reliable D call. Sequencing input: peripheral blood. This clonotype was obtained from a man aged 50 or older with acute or convalescent COVID-19. The CDR3: CASSLMETSTDTQYF. CDR3 in DNA: TGTGCCAGCAGCTTGATGGAGACTAGCACAGATACGCAGTATTTT.